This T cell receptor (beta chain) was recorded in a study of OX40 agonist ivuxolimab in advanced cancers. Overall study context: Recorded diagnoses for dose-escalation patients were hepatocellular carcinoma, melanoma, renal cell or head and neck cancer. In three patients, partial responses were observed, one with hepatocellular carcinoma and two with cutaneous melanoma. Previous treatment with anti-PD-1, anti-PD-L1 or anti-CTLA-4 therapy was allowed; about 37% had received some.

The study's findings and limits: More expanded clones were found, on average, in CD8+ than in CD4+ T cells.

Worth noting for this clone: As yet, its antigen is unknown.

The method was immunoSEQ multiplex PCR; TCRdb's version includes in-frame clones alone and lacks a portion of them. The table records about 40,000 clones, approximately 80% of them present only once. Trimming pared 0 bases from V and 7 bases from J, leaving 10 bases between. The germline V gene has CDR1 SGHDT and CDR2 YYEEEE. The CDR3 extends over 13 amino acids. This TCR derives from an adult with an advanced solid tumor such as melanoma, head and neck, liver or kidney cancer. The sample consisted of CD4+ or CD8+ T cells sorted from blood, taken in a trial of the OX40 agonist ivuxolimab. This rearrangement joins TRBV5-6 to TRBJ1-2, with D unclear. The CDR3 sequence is CASSLEGLTGYTF. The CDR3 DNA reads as TGTGCCAGCAGCTTGGAGGGTTTGACTGGCTACACCTTC.